This TCR beta chain was retrieved from a study of OX40 agonist ivuxolimab in advanced cancers. Study overall: In this trial design, patients received ivuxolimab intravenously at 0.01 to 10 mg/kg every 2 weeks. Patients assigned to dose escalation were diagnosed with hepatocellular carcinoma, melanoma, renal cell or head and neck cancer.

Germline lookup yields CDR1 SGHNT and CDR2 YENEEA. Trimming took off 5 bases at V and 3 bases at J, with 14 bases between the two ends. CDR3 length: 15 amino acids. The data were produced by immunoSEQ multiplex PCR, yet TCRdb's version contains in-frame clones alone and is incomplete. Among tens of thousands of clones listed, around four fifths were seen once. This clone has more than one count but fewer than ten. This sequence joins TRBV11-3 and TRBJ2-1; D is undetermined. The sequence derives from an adult with an advanced solid tumor such as melanoma, head and neck, liver or kidney cancer. Sequenced here: CD4+ or CD8+ T cells sorted from blood, sampled in a trial of the OX40 agonist ivuxolimab. The CDR3 spells CASSLVVSLYNEQFF. The CDR3 coding sequence is TGTGCCAGCAGCCTCGTCGTGAGTCTCTACAATGAGCAGTTCTTC.